The 7 T cell receptor beta chains in this list originate from one sample, sequenced in a study of cytomegalovirus exposure and HLA in healthy donors. It was with 60 Vbeta and 13 Jbeta primers that the PCR ran. The table came from immunoSEQ multiplex PCR; TCRdb's copy has only in-frame clones and leaves some out. The sample includes 120,000 to 150,000 clones, approximately 80% seen only once; the top ten take approximately 4%. Material for sequencing was PBMCs. Receptors originate from a man younger than 30 in good health and CMV-seronegative.

J is TRBJ2-7 and V is TRBV27, with 7 nucleotides matching TRBD2. Unmatched junction bases numbered 4, after V lost 1 base and J lost 4 bases. This CDR3 spans 14 amino acids. CDR1 is MNHEY and CDR2 is SMNVEV in the germline V gene (reference sequence). CDR3: CASSLLGGVYEQYF. In DNA form, the CDR3 reads TGTGCCAGCAGTTTATTGGGAGGGGTGTACGAGCAGTACTTC.

This clone appeared a single time. The chain recombines TRBV11-2 with TRBJ1-4; D is ambiguous. CDR1 is SGHAT and CDR2 is FQNNGV in the germline V gene. CDR3 length: 14 amino acids. V was trimmed by 3 bases and J by 0 bases, leaving 5 bases between them. The CDR3 nucleotides read TGTGCCAGCAGCTTGGAGGCAACTAATGAAAAACTGTTTTTT. Its protein product is CASSLEATNEKLFF.

The chain employs TRBV7-9 and TRBJ2-7; no firm D call. This CDR3 is built from 14 residues. CDR1 and CDR2 from the germline V gene are SEHNR and FQNEAQ (reference sequence). The V end lost 1 base, the J end lost 5 bases, and 12 bases lay between the germline ends. The CDR3 bases are TGTGCCAGCAGCTTAGGCAGGAATTCGGACGAGCAGTACTTC. Translation: CASSLGRNSDEQYF.

The gene calls are TRBV10-3 and TRBJ1-5; 7 positions agree with TRBD1. The junction had 6 bases not matched to a gene; V was cut back by 5 bases and J by 5 bases. The CDR3 has 14 amino acids. Germline V gene sequence: CDR1 ENHRY, CDR2 SYGVKD. CDR3 sequence (DNA): TGTGCCATCAGTCCGGGACAGACGGATCAGCCCCAGCATTTT. Translation: CAISPGQTDQPQHF.

V is TRBV18 and J is TRBJ2-3; TRBD1 matches 9 bases. There are 18 residues in the CDR3. J lost 0 bases, V lost 4 bases, and 11 bases had no gene match. Germline CDR1 is KGHSH and CDR2 is LQKENI. CDR3 sequence (DNA): TGTGCCAGCTCACGTAGTCCCGGGACAGGGACTAGCACAGATACGCAGTATTTT. Its translation: CASSRSPGTGTSTDTQYF.

The chain links TRBV19 to TRBJ2-1; TRBD2 aligns across 9 bases. Trimming took 4 bases from V and 8 from J; bases not matched to a gene: 9. CDR3 length: 15 residues. CDR1 is LNHDA, CDR2 SQIVND, per germline (reference sequence). The CDR3 loop is CASSTGTSSGDEQFF. CDR3 DNA: TGTGCCAGTAGTACCGGGACTAGCAGCGGGGATGAGCAGTTCTTC.

The chain has TRBV7-8 and TRBJ2-1, with a weak D call TRBD1 (6 bases). The CDR3 has 16 amino acids. The V gene lost 1 base and the J gene lost 2 bases, with 12 bases spanning the gap. CDR1 and CDR2 from the germline V gene are SGHVS and FQNEAQ. The CDR3 DNA reads as TGTGCCAGCAGCTTAGTAGGGGGTCTGACCTACAATGAGCAGTTCTTC. Protein sequence: CASSLVGGLTYNEQFF.